The rows below give T cell receptor beta chains drawn from one sample of a study of T cells expressing NK-cell markers. TCRdb derives one entry per CDR3 protein from the 5' RACE reads, leaving out DNA. The sample has 350,000 to 450,000 distinct CDR3 sequences, and its top ten clones hold roughly 5.2%. The specimen was blood T cells: a sorted CD56 or NKG2C T cell subset, CD4+ or CD8+ T cells, or bulk PBMC T cells (not recorded which). The receptors shown here come from a man aged 18-69 years in good health. Both conserved end residues are part of each CDR3.

cdr3_aa j_call v_call
CASIPMGGISAEAFF TRBJ1-1 TRBV12-3/TRBV12-4
CSDREKSYNEQFF TRBJ2-1 TRBV29-1
CSAAPQGAGEQYF TRBJ2-7 TRBV20-1
CASRPQTQSPLHF TRBJ1-6 TRBV10-3
CASSLSYGLLDQHF TRBJ1-5 TRBV27
CASSQGGTGHGYTF TRBJ1-2 TRBV3-1
CASSFDNSPLHF TRBJ1-6 TRBV7-9
CASSSNYGIQFF TRBJ2-1 TRBV5-1
CASGSRTSSGELFF TRBJ2-2 TRBV5-1
CASSGSLAGEMFTQYF TRBJ2-3 TRBV2
CASSFSPGLAGNTGELFF TRBJ2-2 TRBV12-3/TRBV12-4
CASSPSHPGGADTQYF TRBJ2-3 TRBV3-1
CASSFLGRSNTEAFF TRBJ1-1 TRBV12-3/TRBV12-4
CASSPLAGGETQYF TRBJ2-5 TRBV18
CASSARTARDEQFF TRBJ2-1 TRBV5-1
CASSPGASGSGDEQYF TRBJ2-7 TRBV7-9
CSARGGGTEKFEQYF TRBJ2-7 TRBV20-1
CASSVDPRLGGYTF TRBJ1-2 TRBV12-3/TRBV12-4
CASSQQGAKINSPLHF TRBJ1-6 TRBV5-5
CASSLGPRAWNYGYTF TRBJ1-2 TRBV7-2
CASSEVGSYNSPLHF TRBJ1-6 TRBV6-4
CASSALVGLGETQYF TRBJ2-5 TRBV2
CASSDGLAGMYEQFF TRBJ2-1 TRBV6-1
CASSPQPQVNTEAFF TRBJ1-1 TRBV11-1
CASSPRGGAGGADTQYF TRBJ2-3 TRBV11-3
CASGSHRGLAGGEKQFF TRBJ2-1 TRBV12-5
CASTGTSGELFF TRBJ2-2 TRBV6-2/TRBV6-3
CASSQVPRFLAGEHYNEQFF TRBJ2-1 TRBV3-1
CASTRGGDRESGELFF TRBJ2-2 TRBV6-1
CASRATGQGNQPQHF TRBJ1-5 TRBV6-1
CASSLEGTGSSYEQYF TRBJ2-7 TRBV11-2
CSARDSGRVDYEQYF TRBJ2-7 TRBV20-1
CASSQRGARQPQHF TRBJ1-5 TRBV3-1
CSAGRDSSPDTQYF TRBJ2-3 TRBV20-1
CASSLGTTSYNEQFF TRBJ2-1 TRBV7-3
CASSETTGGYTEAFF TRBJ1-1 TRBV18
CSAKLGLAGVNEQFF TRBJ2-1 TRBV20-1
CATAGGQTSNTQYF TRBJ2-3 TRBV24-1
CASSFGQPPFNSPLHF TRBJ1-6 TRBV7-7
CASSYPGRDQYF TRBJ2-7 TRBV6-5
CASSLLLAGVFYNEQFF TRBJ2-1 TRBV7-9
CASRSAGAVLYNEQFF TRBJ2-1 TRBV12-3/TRBV12-4
CASSHGTPGGYTF TRBJ1-2 TRBV7-9
CSASLLARSYEQYF TRBJ2-7 TRBV20-1
CASSSGGTSGFTDTQYF TRBJ2-3 TRBV3-1
CASSLDLQGYEQFF TRBJ2-1 TRBV11-2
CASSFKSGTGGSSTEAFF TRBJ1-1 TRBV5-1
CASREVTYEQYF TRBJ2-7 TRBV10-2
CASSGARVAGGPGNGELFF TRBJ2-2 TRBV12-3/TRBV12-4
CASSRSGTYGEQYF TRBJ2-7 TRBV6-1
CASSYRLAGSYNEQFF TRBJ2-1 TRBV19
CASSFSGQGHTDTQYF TRBJ2-3 TRBV12-3/TRBV12-4
CASSPGQRTLDDEQFF TRBJ2-1 TRBV5-1